The 6 T cell receptor beta chains reported below all come from one sample, sequenced in a study of shared clonotypes between healthy human individuals. Repertoires were generated with immunoSEQ multiplex PCR, while TCRdb's copy carries only in-frame clones and drops some. The sample consists of about 1 million clones, about 74% of them appearing once. Sample: memory CD4+ T cells sorted from blood. The subset here: CD45RA-negative fraction. These TCRs come from a man between 18 and 29 years old in good health.

The chain is built from TRBV5-1 and TRBJ2-3, with 8 bases aligning to TRBD2. Germline trimming cut 4 bases from V and 2 bases from J; bases unmatched to any gene: 6. This CDR3 spans 15 amino acids. Germline assignment: CDR1 SGHRS and CDR2 YFSETQ. The CDR3 reads CASSPKAGATDTQYF. CDR3 coding DNA: TGCGCCAGCAGCCCCAAAGCGGGGGCCACAGATACGCAGTATTTT.

The V call is TRBV5-8, the J call TRBJ1-5; no clear D gene. Trimming took off 4 bases at V and 6 bases at J, with 14 bases between the two ends. Germline CDR1 is SGHTS and CDR2 is YDEGEE. The CDR3 runs 14 residues. The CDR3 region is CASSPGLVSQPQHF. The CDR3 DNA reads as TGTGCCAGCAGCCCGGGATTAGTTAGTCAGCCCCAGCATTTT.

The rearrangement uses TRBV28 and TRBJ1-2, with 7 positions matching TRBD1. This CDR3 has 14 residues. Trimming took 4 bases from V and 6 from J; bases not matched to a gene: 8. The germline gives CDR1 MDHEN, CDR2 SYDVKM. The CDR3 here is CASSSPGGRDGYTF. CDR3 DNA sequence: TGTGCCAGCAGTTCCCCAGGGGGAAGGGATGGCTACACCTTC.

The chain uses TRBV5-4 and TRBJ1-2, with 8 bases matching TRBD1. The CDR3 contains 14 residues. Trimming removed 0 bases from V and 8 bases from J; junction bases left unmatched: 6. Germline V gene sequence: CDR1 SGHNT, CDR2 YYREEE (reference sequence). DNA of the CDR3: TGTGCCAGCAGCTTGGAATCAGGGGGCAGGGGCTACACCTTC. As protein: CASSLESGGRGYTF.

This chain connects TRBV2 to TRBJ2-2; D unresolved. Per the germline V gene, CDR1 is SNHLY and CDR2 is FYNNEI. V shed 2 bases and J shed 2 bases, with 9 bases lying between them. This CDR3 spans 15 amino acids. The DNA for the CDR3 is TGTGCCAGCAGTGAAAGACGGAGAAACACCGGGGAGCTGTTTTTT. Translating it yields CASSERRRNTGELFF.

Only a few counts were recorded for this clone. The chain couples TRBV30 to TRBJ1-1; D uncertain. The germline V and J ends were trimmed by 2 bases and 4 bases, with 11 bases remaining between them. Germline CDR1 GTSNPN, CDR2 SVGIG (reference sequence). CDR3 length: 13 residues. Here the CDR3 DNA reads TGTGCCTGGAGTTCGAGGTCGGGCACTGAAGCTTTCTTT. Protein product: CAWSSRSGTEAFF.